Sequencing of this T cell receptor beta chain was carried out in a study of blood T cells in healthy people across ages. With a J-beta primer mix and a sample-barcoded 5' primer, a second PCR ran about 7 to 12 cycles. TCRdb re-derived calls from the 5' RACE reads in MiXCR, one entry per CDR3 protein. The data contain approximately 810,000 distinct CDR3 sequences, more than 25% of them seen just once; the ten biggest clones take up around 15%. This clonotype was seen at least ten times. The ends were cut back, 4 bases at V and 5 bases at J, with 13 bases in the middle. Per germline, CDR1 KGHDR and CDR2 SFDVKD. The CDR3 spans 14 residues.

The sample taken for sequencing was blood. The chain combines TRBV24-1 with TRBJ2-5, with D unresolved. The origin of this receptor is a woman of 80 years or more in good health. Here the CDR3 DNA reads TGTGCCACCAGTGACAGGACGAGGCACGAGACCCAGTACTTC. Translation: CATSDRTRHETQYF.